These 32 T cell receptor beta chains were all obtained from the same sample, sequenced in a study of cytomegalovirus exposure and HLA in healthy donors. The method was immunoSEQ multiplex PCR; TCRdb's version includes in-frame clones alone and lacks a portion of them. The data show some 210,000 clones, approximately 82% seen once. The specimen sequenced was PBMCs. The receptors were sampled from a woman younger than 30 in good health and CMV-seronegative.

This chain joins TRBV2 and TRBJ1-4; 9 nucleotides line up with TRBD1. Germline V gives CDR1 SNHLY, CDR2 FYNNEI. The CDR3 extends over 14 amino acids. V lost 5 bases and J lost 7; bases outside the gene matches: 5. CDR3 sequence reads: CASSWTGAVEKLFF. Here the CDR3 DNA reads TGTGCCAGCAGTTGGACAGGGGCTGTTGAAAAACTGTTTTTT.

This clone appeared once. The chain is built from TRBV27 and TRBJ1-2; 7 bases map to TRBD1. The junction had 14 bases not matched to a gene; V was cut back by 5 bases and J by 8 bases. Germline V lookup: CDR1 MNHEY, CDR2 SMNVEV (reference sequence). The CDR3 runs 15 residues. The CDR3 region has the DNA TGTGCCAGCAGTGCGACAGGGAAGCTGGGTCGAGGCTACACCTTC. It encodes CASSATGKLGRGYTF.

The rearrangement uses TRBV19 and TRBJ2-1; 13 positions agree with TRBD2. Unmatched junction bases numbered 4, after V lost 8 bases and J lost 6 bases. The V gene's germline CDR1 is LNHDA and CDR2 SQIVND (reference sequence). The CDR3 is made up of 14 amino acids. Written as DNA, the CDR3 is TGTGCCAGTTCAGGACTAGCGGGGGTCAATGAGCAGTTCTTC. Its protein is CASSGLAGVNEQFF.

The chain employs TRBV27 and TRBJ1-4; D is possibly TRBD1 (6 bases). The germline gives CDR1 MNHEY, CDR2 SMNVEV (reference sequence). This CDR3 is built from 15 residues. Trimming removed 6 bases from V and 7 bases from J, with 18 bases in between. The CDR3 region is CASRKQGGKSEKLFF. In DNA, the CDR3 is TGTGCCAGCAGAAAACAGGGAGGGAAGAGTGAAAAACTGTTTTTT.

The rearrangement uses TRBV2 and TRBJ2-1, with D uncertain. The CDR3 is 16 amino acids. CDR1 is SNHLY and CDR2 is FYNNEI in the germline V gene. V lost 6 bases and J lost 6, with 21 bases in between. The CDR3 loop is CASRGEPLAWGNEQFF. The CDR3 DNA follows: TGTGCCAGCAGAGGAGAGCCCCTGGCCTGGGGCAATGAGCAGTTCTTC.

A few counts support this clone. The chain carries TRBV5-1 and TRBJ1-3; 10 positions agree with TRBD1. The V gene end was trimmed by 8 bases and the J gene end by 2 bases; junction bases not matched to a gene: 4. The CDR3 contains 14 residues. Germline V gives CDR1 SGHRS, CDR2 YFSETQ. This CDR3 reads CARTDRGPGNTIYF. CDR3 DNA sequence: TGCGCCAGGACAGACAGGGGGCCTGGAAACACCATATATTTT. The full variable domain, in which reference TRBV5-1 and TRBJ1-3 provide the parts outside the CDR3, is KAGVTQTPRYLIKTRGQQVTLSCSPISGHRSVSWYQQTPGQGLQFLFEYFSETQRNKGNFPGRFSGRQFSNSRSEMNVSTLELGDSALYLCARTDRGPGNTIYFGEGSWLTVV.

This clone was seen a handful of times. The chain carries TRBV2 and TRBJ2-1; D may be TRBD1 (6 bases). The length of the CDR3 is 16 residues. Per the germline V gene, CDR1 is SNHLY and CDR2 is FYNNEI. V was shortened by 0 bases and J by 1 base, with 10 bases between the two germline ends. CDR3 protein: CASSEAGAASYNEQFF. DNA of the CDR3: TGTGCCAGCAGTGAAGCGGGGGCGGCGTCCTACAATGAGCAGTTCTTC.

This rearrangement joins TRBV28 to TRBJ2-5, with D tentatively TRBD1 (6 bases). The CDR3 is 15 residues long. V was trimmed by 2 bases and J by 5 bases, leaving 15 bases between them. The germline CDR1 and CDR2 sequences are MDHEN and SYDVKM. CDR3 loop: CASSLEAGDFETQYF. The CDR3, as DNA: TGTGCCAGCAGTTTAGAGGCAGGGGATTTTGAGACCCAGTACTTC.

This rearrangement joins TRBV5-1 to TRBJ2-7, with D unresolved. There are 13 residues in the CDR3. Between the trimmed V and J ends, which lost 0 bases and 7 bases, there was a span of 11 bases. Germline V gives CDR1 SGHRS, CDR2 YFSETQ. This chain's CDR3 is CASSLGHLLEQYF. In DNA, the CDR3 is TGCGCCAGCAGCTTGGGACACCTTTTAGAGCAGTACTTC. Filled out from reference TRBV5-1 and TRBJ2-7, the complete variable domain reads KAGVTQTPRYLIKTRGQQVTLSCSPISGHRSVSWYQQTPGQGLQFLFEYFSETQRNKGNFPGRFSGRQFSNSRSEMNVSTLELGDSALYLCASSLGHLLEQYFGPGTRLTVT.

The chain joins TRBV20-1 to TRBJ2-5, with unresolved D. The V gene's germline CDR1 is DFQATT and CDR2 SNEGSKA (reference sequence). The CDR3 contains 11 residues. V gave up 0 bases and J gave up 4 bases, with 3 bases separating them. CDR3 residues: CSAREPETQYF. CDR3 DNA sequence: TGCAGTGCTAGAGAACCAGAGACCCAGTACTTC.

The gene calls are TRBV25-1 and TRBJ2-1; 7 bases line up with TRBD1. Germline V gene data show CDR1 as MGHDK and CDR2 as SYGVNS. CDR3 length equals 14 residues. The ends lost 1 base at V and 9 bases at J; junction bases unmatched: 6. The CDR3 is CASSEFRGRTEQFF. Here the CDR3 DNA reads TGTGCCAGCAGTGAATTTAGGGGGCGCACTGAGCAGTTCTTC.

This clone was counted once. This CDR3 reads CASRAYRGLATNEKLFF. The DNA of the CDR3 is TGTGCCAGCAGGGCCTACAGGGGGCTTGCAACTAATGAAAAACTGTTTTTT. The V and J genes are TRBV2 and TRBJ1-4; 9 bases are a match to TRBD1. This CDR3 has 17 amino acids. Germline V gene data show CDR1 as SNHLY and CDR2 as FYNNEI. V trimming: 6 bases; J trimming: 0 bases; junction bases outside the gene matches: 8. The variable domain in full, completed from reference TRBV2 and TRBJ1-4, reads EPEVTQTPSHQVTQMGQEVILRCVPISNHLYFYWYRQILGQKVEFLVSFYNNEISEKSEIFDDQFSVERPDGSNFTLKIRSTKLEDSAMYFCASRAYRGLATNEKLFFGSGTQLSVL.

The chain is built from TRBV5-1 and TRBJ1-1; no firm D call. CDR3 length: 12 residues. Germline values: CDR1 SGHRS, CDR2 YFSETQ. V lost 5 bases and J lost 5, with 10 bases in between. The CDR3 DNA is TGCGCCAGCAGTAAGGATTGGACTGAAGCTTTCTTT. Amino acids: CASSKDWTEAFF.

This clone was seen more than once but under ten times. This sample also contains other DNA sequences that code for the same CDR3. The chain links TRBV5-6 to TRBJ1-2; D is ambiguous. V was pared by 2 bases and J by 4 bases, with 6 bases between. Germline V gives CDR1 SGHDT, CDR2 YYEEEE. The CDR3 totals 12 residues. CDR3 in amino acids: CASSLSSYGYTF. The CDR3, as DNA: TGTGCCAGCAGCTTAAGTAGCTATGGCTACACCTTC.

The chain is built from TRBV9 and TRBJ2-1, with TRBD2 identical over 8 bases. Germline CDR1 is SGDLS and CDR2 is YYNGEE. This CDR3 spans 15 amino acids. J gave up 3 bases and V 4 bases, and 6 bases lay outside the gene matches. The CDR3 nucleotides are TGTGCCAGCAGCCCATTAGCGGGACTCTACAATGAGCAGTTCTTC. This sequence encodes CASSPLAGLYNEQFF.

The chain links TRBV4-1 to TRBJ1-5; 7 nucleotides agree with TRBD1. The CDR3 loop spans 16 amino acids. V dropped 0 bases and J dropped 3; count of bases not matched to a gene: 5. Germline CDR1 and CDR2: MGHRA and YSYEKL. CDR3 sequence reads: CASSQDPGTVNQPQHF. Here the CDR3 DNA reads TGCGCCAGCAGCCAAGATCCCGGGACAGTCAATCAGCCCCAGCATTTT.

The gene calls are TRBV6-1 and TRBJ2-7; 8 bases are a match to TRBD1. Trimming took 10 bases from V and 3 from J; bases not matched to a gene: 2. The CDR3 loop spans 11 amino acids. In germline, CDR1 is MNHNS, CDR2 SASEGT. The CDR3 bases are TGTGCCACCGGGACAGGCTACGAGCAGTACTTC. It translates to CATGTGYEQYF.

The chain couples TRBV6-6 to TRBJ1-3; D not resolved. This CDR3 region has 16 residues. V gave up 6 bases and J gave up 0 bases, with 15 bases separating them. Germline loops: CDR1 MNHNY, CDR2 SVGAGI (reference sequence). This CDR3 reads CASRAGRSGSGNTIYF. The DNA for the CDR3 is TGTGCCAGCAGAGCCGGGAGATCAGGCTCTGGAAACACCATATATTTT.

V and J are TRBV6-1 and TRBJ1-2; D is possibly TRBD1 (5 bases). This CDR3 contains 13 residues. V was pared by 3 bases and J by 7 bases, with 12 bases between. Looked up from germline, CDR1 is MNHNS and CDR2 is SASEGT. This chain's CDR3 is CASSEIRGFGYTF. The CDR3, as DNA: TGTGCCAGCAGTGAGATCCGGGGGTTTGGCTACACCTTC.

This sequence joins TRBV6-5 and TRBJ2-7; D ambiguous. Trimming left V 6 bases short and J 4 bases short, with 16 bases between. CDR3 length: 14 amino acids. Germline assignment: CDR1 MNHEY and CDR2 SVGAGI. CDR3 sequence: CASREIGSRYEQYF. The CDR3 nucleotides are TGTGCCAGCAGGGAAATCGGGTCCCGGTACGAGCAGTACTTC.

CDR3 sequence (DNA): TGTGCCTGGAGTGTACTAGGGGGCACTGAAGCTTTCTTT. This encodes CAWSVLGGTEAFF. The chain has TRBV30 and TRBJ1-1, with a weak D call TRBD1 (6 bases). Germline V CDR1 and CDR2: GTSNPN, SVGIG (reference sequence). The V and J ends lost 0 bases and 4 bases respectively, with 9 bases between them. This CDR3 is 13 amino acids long.

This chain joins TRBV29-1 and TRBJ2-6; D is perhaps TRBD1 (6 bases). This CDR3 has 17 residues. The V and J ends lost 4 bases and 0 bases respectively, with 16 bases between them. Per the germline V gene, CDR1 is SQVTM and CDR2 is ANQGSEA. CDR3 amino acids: CSVAGLGADSGANVLTF. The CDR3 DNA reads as TGCAGCGTTGCCGGACTGGGGGCGGACTCTGGGGCCAACGTCCTGACTTTC.

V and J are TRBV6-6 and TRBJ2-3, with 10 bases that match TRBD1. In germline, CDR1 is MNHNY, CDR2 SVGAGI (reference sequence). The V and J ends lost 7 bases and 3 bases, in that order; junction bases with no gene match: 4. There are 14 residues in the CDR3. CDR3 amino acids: CASKTGGNTDTQYF. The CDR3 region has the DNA TGTGCCAGCAAGACAGGGGGCAATACAGATACGCAGTATTTT.

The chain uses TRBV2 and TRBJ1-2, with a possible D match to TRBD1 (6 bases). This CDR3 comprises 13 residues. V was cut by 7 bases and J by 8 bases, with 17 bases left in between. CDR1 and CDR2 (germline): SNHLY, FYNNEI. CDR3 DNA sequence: TGTGCCAGCATCGGAGGGGGGTTTTCCGGCTACACCTTC. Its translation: CASIGGGFSGYTF.

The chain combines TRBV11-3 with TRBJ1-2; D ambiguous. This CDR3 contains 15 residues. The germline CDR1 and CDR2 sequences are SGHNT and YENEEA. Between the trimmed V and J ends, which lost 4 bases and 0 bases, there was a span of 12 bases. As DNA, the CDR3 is TGTGCCAGCAGCTCCCACAGAAGGGCTAACTATGGCTACACCTTC. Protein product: CASSSHRRANYGYTF.

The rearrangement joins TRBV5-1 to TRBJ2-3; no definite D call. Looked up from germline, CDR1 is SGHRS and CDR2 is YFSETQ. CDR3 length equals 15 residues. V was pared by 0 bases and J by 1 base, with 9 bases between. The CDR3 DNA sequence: TGCGCCAGCAGCTTGGAGGCAGTCCGCACAGATACGCAGTATTTT. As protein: CASSLEAVRTDTQYF.

CDR3 DNA: TGCAGCGTTGGCGGGGGGCCCTTAAACGAGCAGTACTTC. This gives the protein CSVGGGPLNEQYF. The rearrangement joins TRBV29-1 to TRBJ2-7, with TRBD2 identical over 8 bases. The CDR3 is 13 residues long. Germline V gene lookup returns CDR1 SQVTM and CDR2 ANQGSEA. V trimming: 4 bases; J trimming: 5 bases; junction bases outside the gene matches: 7.

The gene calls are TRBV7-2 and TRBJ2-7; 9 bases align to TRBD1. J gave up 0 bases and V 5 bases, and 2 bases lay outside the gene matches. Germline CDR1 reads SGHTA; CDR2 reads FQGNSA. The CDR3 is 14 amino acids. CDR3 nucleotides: TGTGCCAGCAGCCGGGACAGGGCCTCCTACGAGCAGTACTTC. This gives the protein CASSRDRASYEQYF.

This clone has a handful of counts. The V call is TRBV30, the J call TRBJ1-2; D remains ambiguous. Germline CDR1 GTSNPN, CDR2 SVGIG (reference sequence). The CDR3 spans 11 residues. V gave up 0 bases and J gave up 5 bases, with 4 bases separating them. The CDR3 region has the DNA TGTGCCTGGAGTGTACAGTATGGCTACACCTTC. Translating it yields CAWSVQYGYTF.

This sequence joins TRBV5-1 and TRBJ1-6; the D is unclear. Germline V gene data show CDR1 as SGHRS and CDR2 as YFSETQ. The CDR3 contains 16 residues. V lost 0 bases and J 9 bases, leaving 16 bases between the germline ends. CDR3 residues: CASSLATVRLGSPLHF. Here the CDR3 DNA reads TGCGCCAGCAGCTTGGCCACGGTCCGTTTAGGTTCACCCCTCCACTTT.

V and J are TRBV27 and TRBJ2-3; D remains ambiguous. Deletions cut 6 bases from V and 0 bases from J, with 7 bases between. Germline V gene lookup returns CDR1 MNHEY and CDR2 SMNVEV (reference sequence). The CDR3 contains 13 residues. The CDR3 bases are TGTGCCAGCAGGTCGTCTAGCACAGATACGCAGTATTTT. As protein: CASRSSSTDTQYF.

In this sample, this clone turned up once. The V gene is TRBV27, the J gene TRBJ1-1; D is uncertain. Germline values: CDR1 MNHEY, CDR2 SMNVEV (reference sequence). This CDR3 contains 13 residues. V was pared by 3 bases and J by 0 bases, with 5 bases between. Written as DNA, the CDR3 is TGTGCCAGCAGTTTCCTGTTGAACACTGAAGCTTTCTTT. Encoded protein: CASSFLLNTEAFF.